The 13 T cell receptor beta chains reported below all come from one sample, sequenced in a study of cytomegalovirus exposure and HLA in healthy donors. A multiplex PCR was run with 60 Vbeta primers and 13 Jbeta primers. Assay: immunoSEQ multiplex PCR; the TCRdb copy retains only in-frame clones and omits some. This table has 84,000 or so clones, 60% to 80% appearing once. Sequences were obtained from PBMCs. The receptors shown here come from a boy between 10 and 17 years old in good health and CMV-seronegative.

This clone turned up a few times. The V and J genes are TRBV2 and TRBJ1-1, with 11 bases aligning to TRBD1. Germline V gene lookup returns CDR1 SNHLY and CDR2 FYNNEI. The CDR3 runs 14 residues. J gave up 6 bases and V 4 bases, and 4 bases lay outside the gene matches. The CDR3 DNA sequence: TGTGCCAGCAGTGGGGGACAGGGGGGGGCTGAAGCTTTCTTT. Its protein product is CASSGGQGGAEAFF.

CDR3 DNA: TGTGCCAGCAGCCTTTCCGACAGGATCGATCAGCCCCAGCATTTT. Amino acids: CASSLSDRIDQPQHF. The gene calls are TRBV7-9 and TRBJ1-5; a possible D gene is TRBD1 (6 bases). The CDR3 consists of 15 residues. Germline V gives CDR1 SEHNR, CDR2 FQNEAQ (reference sequence). V lost 5 bases and J 5 bases, leaving 16 bases between the germline ends.

In DNA form, the CDR3 reads TGTGCCAGCAGCTCGACAGGGGTGGAAGAGACCCAGTACTTC. Amino acid sequence: CASSSTGVEETQYF. The chain combines TRBV7-7 with TRBJ2-5, with 8 positions matching TRBD1. Germline CDR1 SSHAT, CDR2 FNYEAQ (reference sequence). V dropped 4 bases and J dropped 3; count of bases not matched to a gene: 4. The CDR3 contains 14 residues.

The chain employs TRBV4-1 and TRBJ2-7; 7 bases are shared with TRBD1. Germline V gene data show CDR1 as MGHRA and CDR2 as YSYEKL. The CDR3 sequence is 13 residues long. With 3 bases clipped from V and 3 bases from J, the junction kept 2 bases outside the gene matches. The CDR3 bases are TGCGCCAGCAGCCAGGGACAGTTCTACGAGCAGTACTTC. Its translation: CASSQGQFYEQYF.

This clone came up once. The rearrangement joins TRBV27 to TRBJ2-1; possible D gene TRBD2, 5 bases. The CDR3 sequence is 14 residues long. Germline CDR1 MNHEY, CDR2 SMNVEV (reference sequence). V lost 2 bases and J 10 bases, leaving 15 bases between the germline ends. CDR3 DNA: TGTGCCAGCAGTTTAGAGGGCAGAGTCGGGGAGCAGTTCTTC. Its translation: CASSLEGRVGEQFF.

The rearrangement links TRBV5-1 to TRBJ2-7, with D possibly TRBD2 on 5 matching bases. Trimming took off 4 bases at V and 4 bases at J, with 15 bases between the two ends. CDR1 and CDR2 from the germline V gene are SGHRS and YFSETQ. The CDR3 is 14 amino acids. The CDR3: CASSDPSGNYEQYF. DNA for the CDR3: TGCGCCAGCAGCGATCCCTCCGGGAATTACGAGCAGTACTTC.

The CDR3 here is CASRETGGGSPLHF. In DNA form, the CDR3 reads TGTGCCAGCAGAGAGACAGGGGGTGGTTCACCCCTCCACTTT. This chain uses TRBV6-5 with TRBJ1-6; 9 nucleotides agree with TRBD1. Unmatched junction bases numbered 6, after V lost 6 bases and J lost 9 bases. The CDR3 sequence is 14 residues long. CDR1 MNHEY and CDR2 SVGAGI come from the germline V gene.

The J gene is TRBJ2-7, the V gene TRBV5-1; possible D gene TRBD2, 7 bases. The germline V gene has CDR1 SGHRS and CDR2 YFSETQ. The CDR3 is 15 amino acids. Between the trimmed V and J ends, which lost 4 bases and 3 bases, there was a span of 17 bases. This chain's CDR3 is CASSLEGGGFYEQYF. The CDR3 DNA follows: TGCGCCAGCAGCCTGGAGGGAGGGGGGTTCTACGAGCAGTACTTC. The whole variable domain, filled in from reference TRBV5-1 and TRBJ2-7, reads KAGVTQTPRYLIKTRGQQVTLSCSPISGHRSVSWYQQTPGQGLQFLFEYFSETQRNKGNFPGRFSGRQFSNSRSEMNVSTLELGDSALYLCASSLEGGGFYEQYFGPGTRLTVT.

V gene TRBV30 combines with J gene TRBJ1-2; no firm D call. The V gene's germline CDR1 is GTSNPN and CDR2 SVGIG (reference sequence). V was trimmed by 4 bases and J by 0 bases, leaving 12 bases between them. CDR3 length equals 14 residues. CDR3 region: CAWKARETNYGYTF. CDR3 nucleotides: TGTGCCTGGAAAGCCCGGGAAACTAACTATGGCTACACCTTC.

Written as DNA, the CDR3 is TGTGCCAGCAGTTTATACCGGGGGGCGGACGAGCAGTACTTC. It yields the protein CASSLYRGADEQYF. V is TRBV27 and J is TRBJ2-7; perhaps TRBD2 as D (7 bases). CDR1 and CDR2 from the germline V gene are MNHEY and SMNVEV (reference sequence). Trimming removed 1 base at V and 5 bases at J, with 12 bases between. This CDR3 is 14 amino acids long.

The chain couples TRBV7-8 to TRBJ1-1, with a weak D call TRBD1 (6 bases). From germline, CDR1 is SGHVS and CDR2 FQNEAQ. The CDR3 spans 16 residues. V was shortened by 6 bases and J by 4 bases, with 21 bases between the two germline ends. As DNA, the CDR3 is TGTGCCAGCAGACAGACGGGACAAGGCTTTGGCACTGAAGCTTTCTTT. Residues: CASRQTGQGFGTEAFF.

The chain uses TRBV9 and TRBJ2-1; no clear D gene. CDR3 length equals 14 residues. Germline V gives CDR1 SGDLS, CDR2 YYNGEE. Trimming cost V 3 bases and J 4 bases, with 11 bases left between them. CDR3: CASSGPAGYNEQFF. CDR3 coding DNA: TGTGCCAGCAGCGGGCCCGCCGGGTACAATGAGCAGTTCTTC. Complete variable domain (other parts from reference TRBV9 and TRBJ2-1): DSGVTQTPKHLITATGQRVTLRCSPRSGDLSVYWYQQSLDQGLQFLIQYYNGEERAKGNILERFSAQQFPDLHSELNLSSLELGDSALYFCASSGPAGYNEQFFGPGTRLTVL.

The J gene is TRBJ1-2, the V gene TRBV4-3, with a tentative D call TRBD1 (5 bases). This CDR3 has 13 residues. Germline V gives CDR1 LGHNA, CDR2 YSLEER. Trimming removed 0 bases at V and 8 bases at J, with 10 bases between. CDR3 in DNA: TGCGCCAGCAGCCAAGATTGGGGGGACGGCTACACCTTC. Amino acids: CASSQDWGDGYTF.